The 29 T cell receptor beta chains listed next were all sequenced from one sample in a study of blood T cell repertoires in COVID-19. TCRdb's copy holds only in-frame clones and misses some; the assay was immunoSEQ multiplex PCR. The sample lists tens of thousands of clones, 65% to 85% occurring once. The sample comprised peripheral blood. These receptors came from a man older than 75 with active or convalescent COVID-19.

The chain joins TRBV25-1 to TRBJ2-3; TRBD2 agrees at 11 bases. V lost 4 bases to trimming and J lost 0 bases; unmatched junction nucleotides: 9. Germline values: CDR1 MGHDK, CDR2 SYGVNS. The CDR3 sequence is 18 residues long. The CDR3 sequence is CASSAFPGTSGSTDTQYF. CDR3 nucleotide sequence: TGTGCCAGCAGTGCTTTCCCCGGGACTAGCGGTAGCACAGATACGCAGTATTTT.

This clone occurred a few times. The chain employs TRBV19 and TRBJ2-5; TRBD1 might be the D (5 bases). Germline values: CDR1 LNHDA, CDR2 SQIVND (reference sequence). V shed 7 bases and J shed 2 bases, with 14 bases lying between them. CDR3 length equals 14 residues. Here the CDR3 DNA reads TGTGCCAGTAATTATGGACGACAGCAAGAGACCCAGTACTTC. Translation: CASNYGRQQETQYF.

V gene TRBV10-2 combines with J gene TRBJ2-2; possible D gene TRBD1, 5 bases. V gave up 6 bases and J gave up 6 bases, with 17 bases separating them. The V gene's germline CDR1 is WSHSY and CDR2 SAAADI. The CDR3 has 15 amino acids. This chain's CDR3 is CASRDTIHRAGELFF. The CDR3 DNA reads TGCGCCAGCAGGGACACCATACACCGGGCCGGGGAGCTGTTTTTT.

In DNA, the CDR3 is TGTGCCAGCAGCTTGGTTGGTACAGGGCGGAATTCACCCCTCCACTTT. Protein sequence: CASSLVGTGRNSPLHF. The chain employs TRBV5-6 and TRBJ1-6; perhaps TRBD1 as D (6 bases). Germline lookup yields CDR1 SGHDT and CDR2 YYEEEE. CDR3 length: 16 residues. Trimming shortened V by 0 bases and J by 7 bases, and 14 bases separated the two germline ends. The variable domain in full, completed from reference TRBV5-6 and TRBJ1-6, reads DAGVTQSPTHLIKTRGQQVTLRCSPKSGHDTVSWYQQALGQGPQFIFQYYEEEERQRGNFPDRFSGHQFPNYSSELNVNALLLGDSALYLCASSLVGTGRNSPLHFGNGTRLTVT.

The table lists this clone with a few counts. The V gene is TRBV19, the J gene TRBJ1-4; perhaps TRBD1 as D (5 bases). The CDR3 has 15 amino acids. V lost 8 bases to trimming and J lost 7 bases, with 20 bases between them. Germline V lookup: CDR1 LNHDA, CDR2 SQIVND (reference sequence). CDR3 nucleotides: TGTGCCAGTCGACGGACGGCAGGGTCTGCTGAAAAACTGTTTTTT. This codes for CASRRTAGSAEKLFF.

The chain joins TRBV27 to TRBJ2-7; D is perhaps TRBD1 (5 bases). Germline loops: CDR1 MNHEY, CDR2 SMNVEV (reference sequence). The V gene lost 5 bases and the J gene lost 6 bases, with 26 bases spanning the gap. The CDR3 runs 17 residues. CDR3 loop: CASSKPYDSRRVGEQYF. CDR3 coding DNA: TGTGCCAGCAGTAAACCCTACGACAGTAGACGGGTGGGCGAGCAGTACTTC.

In DNA form, the CDR3 reads TGTGCCAGCAGAGCCGGGACAGGGGGCTCGAATGAGCAGTTCTTC. Translation gives CASRAGTGGSNEQFF. The J gene is TRBJ2-1, the V gene TRBV6-5; 12 positions match TRBD1. Losses at the gene ends were 6 bases for V and 7 bases for J; bases not matched to a gene: 7. This CDR3 is built from 15 residues. Per germline, CDR1 MNHEY and CDR2 SVGAGI.

This chain uses TRBV6-1 with TRBJ1-5, with 7 bases matching TRBD1. The germline V gene has CDR1 MNHNS and CDR2 SASEGT. CDR3 length equals 16 residues. The J segment lost 0 bases and the V segment lost 3 bases, leaving 5 bases of the junction unmatched. CDR3 in DNA: TGTGCCAGCAGTGACCTGACAGGGAATAGCAATCAGCCCCAGCATTTT. Residues: CASSDLTGNSNQPQHF.

The genes are TRBV5-5 and TRBJ2-7; 9 bases align to TRBD1. Germline V gene lookup returns CDR1 SGHKS and CDR2 YYEKEE (reference sequence). This CDR3 comprises 14 residues. V lost 4 bases to trimming and J lost 2 bases; unmatched junction nucleotides: 4. The CDR3 loop reads CASSGTGGTYEQYF. CDR3 DNA: TGTGCCAGCAGCGGAACAGGGGGCACCTACGAGCAGTACTTC.

In DNA, the CDR3 is TGTGCCACTGGCACGGGGGAGCTGTTTTTT. Protein sequence: CATGTGELFF. This chain joins TRBV11-2 and TRBJ2-2; unclear D gene. The germline CDR1 and CDR2 sequences are SGHAT and FQNNGV. The V end was cut by 10 bases, the J end by 8 bases, with 8 bases between. This CDR3 contains 10 residues.

The rearrangement uses TRBV30 and TRBJ1-5, with D perhaps TRBD1 (6 bases). CDR1 is GTSNPN, CDR2 SVGIG, per germline (reference sequence). V lost 0 bases to trimming and J lost 6 bases, with 12 bases between them. The CDR3 is 14 residues long. The CDR3 sequence: CAWSVRGGAQPQHF. The CDR3 coding sequence is TGTGCCTGGAGTGTACGGGGGGGCGCTCAGCCCCAGCATTTT. The variable domain in full, with the rest retrieved from reference TRBV30 and TRBJ1-5, is SQTIHQWPATLVQPVGSPLSLECTVEGTSNPNLYWYRQAAGRGLQLLFYSVGIGQISSEVPQNLSASRPQDRQFILSSKKLLLSDSGFYLCAWSVRGGAQPQHFGDGTRLSIL.

The rearrangement uses TRBV5-1 and TRBJ2-7, with 13 bases aligning to TRBD2. The CDR3 length is 16 residues. V dropped 1 base and J dropped 6; count of bases not matched to a gene: 7. Germline assignment: CDR1 SGHRS and CDR2 YFSETQ. The CDR3 DNA reads TGCGCCAGCAGCTTGAACGGACTAGCGGGGGAGTTCGAGCAGTACTTC. Its protein is CASSLNGLAGEFEQYF.

The table lists this clone with a count of one. V is TRBV5-1 and J is TRBJ2-5; 10 bases align to TRBD1. The CDR3 runs to 14 residues. Germline CDR1 reads SGHRS; CDR2 reads YFSETQ. J gave up 5 bases and V 7 bases, and 8 bases lay outside the gene matches. The chain's CDR3 is CASRTGGRVETQYF. The CDR3 DNA reads as TGCGCCAGCCGGACAGGGGGTAGGGTGGAGACCCAGTACTTC.

The V and J genes are TRBV7-8 and TRBJ2-7; 7 bases are shared with TRBD2. The CDR3 covers 12 residues. Germline V gene sequence: CDR1 SGHVS, CDR2 FQNEAQ. Trimming removed 5 bases from V and 4 bases from J; junction bases left unmatched: 2. CDR3 loop: CASSPGGYEQYF. Written as DNA, the CDR3 is TGTGCCAGCAGCCCGGGGGGTTACGAGCAGTACTTC.

This chain connects TRBV5-1 to TRBJ2-7; D unclear. This CDR3 spans 15 amino acids. V was pared by 4 bases and J by 2 bases, with 16 bases between. Germline values: CDR1 SGHRS, CDR2 YFSETQ. In DNA form, the CDR3 reads TGCGCCAGCAGCCGCGACTCCGGAAACCCCTACGAGCAGTACTTC. It specifies CASSRDSGNPYEQYF. Using reference TRBV5-1 and TRBJ2-7 for the parts outside the CDR3, the full variable domain is KAGVTQTPRYLIKTRGQQVTLSCSPISGHRSVSWYQQTPGQGLQFLFEYFSETQRNKGNFPGRFSGRQFSNSRSEMNVSTLELGDSALYLCASSRDSGNPYEQYFGPGTRLTVT.

This clone was picked up a small number of times. The chain has TRBV6-2 or TRBV6-3 and TRBJ2-7, with D uncertain. Trimming pared 6 bases from V and 0 bases from J, leaving 9 bases between. The CDR3 totals 13 residues. Germline V lookup: CDR1 MNHEY, CDR2 SVGEGT. The CDR3 region is CASRPVASYEQYF. CDR3 nucleotide sequence: TGTGCCAGCAGACCTGTGGCCTCCTACGAGCAGTACTTC.

The chain uses TRBV4-2 and TRBJ1-4; D is unresolved. The CDR3 runs to 16 residues. Trimming cost V 1 base and J 0 bases, with 9 bases left between them. CDR1 LGHNA and CDR2 YNFKEQ come from the germline V gene. The CDR3 nucleotides read TGTGCCAGCAGCCAAGGGGCGACAACAACTAATGAAAAACTGTTTTTT. It encodes CASSQGATTTNEKLFF.

The gene calls are TRBV11-2 and TRBJ2-7, with TRBD1 matching over 9 bases. The CDR3 loop spans 16 amino acids. Germline trimming cut 5 bases from V and 2 bases from J; bases unmatched to any gene: 10. Germline V lookup: CDR1 SGHAT, CDR2 FQNNGV. CDR3 nucleotide sequence: TGTGCCAGCAGCAGACAGGGACAGGGAATTCCCTACGAGCAGTACTTC. This encodes CASSRQGQGIPYEQYF. The full variable domain, in which reference TRBV11-2 and TRBJ2-7 provide the parts outside the CDR3, is EAGVAQSPRYKIIEKRQSVAFWCNPISGHATLYWYQQILGQGPKLLIQFQNNGVVDDSQLPKDRFSAERLKGVDSTLKIQPAKLEDSAVYLCASSRQGQGIPYEQYFGPGTRLTVT.

The rearrangement links TRBV3-1 (or the pseudogene TRBV3-2) to TRBJ2-5; the D gene is possibly TRBD2 (6 bases). The V gene's germline CDR1 is LGHDT and CDR2 YNNKEL (reference sequence). The CDR3 is 15 residues long. V lost 0 bases and J 0 bases, leaving 8 bases between the germline ends. CDR3 coding DNA: TGTGCCAGCAGCCAAGATGGGGGGTACCAAGAGACCCAGTACTTC. Its protein is CASSQDGGYQETQYF.

This clone was picked up one time. The chain uses TRBV3-1 (or the pseudogene TRBV3-2) and TRBJ1-6; D perhaps matches TRBD1 (6 bases). The germline CDR1 and CDR2 sequences are LGHDT and YNNKEL (reference sequence). The V end was cut by 1 base, the J end by 13 bases, with 11 bases between. This CDR3 is built from 13 residues. CDR3 protein: CASSQAGESPLHF. CDR3 DNA sequence: TGTGCCAGCAGCCAAGCAGGGGAGTCGCCCCTCCACTTT.

This clone was recorded a few times. The chain has TRBV30 and TRBJ1-4; possibly TRBD1 for D (5 bases). Germline lookup yields CDR1 GTSNPN and CDR2 SVGIG (reference sequence). The CDR3 has 12 residues. Trimming stripped 0 bases from V and 14 bases from J, with 13 bases between. CDR3 protein: CAWSVDTSRLFF. The DNA of the CDR3 is TGTGCCTGGAGTGTGGACACCAGTCGCCTGTTTTTT.

The chain has TRBV3-1 (or the pseudogene TRBV3-2) and TRBJ2-5; TRBD1 matches at 7 bases. V gave up 2 bases and J gave up 1 base; unmatched junction bases: 7. Germline CDR1 is LGHDT and CDR2 is YNNKEL (reference sequence). This CDR3 is 16 amino acids long. The CDR3 here is CASSQTTGPLQETQYF. The CDR3 coding sequence is TGTGCCAGCAGCCAAACGACAGGGCCCCTCCAAGAGACCCAGTACTTC.

This clone has a single count. The chain links TRBV7-2 to TRBJ2-2, with TRBD2 matching 11 bases. The ends lost 4 bases at V and 2 bases at J; junction bases unmatched: 3. The CDR3 covers 16 residues. The germline CDR1 and CDR2 sequences are SGHTA and FQGNSA. The CDR3 coding sequence is TGTGCCAGCAGCTCGCGACTAGCGGGAAACACCGGGGAGCTGTTTTTT. It translates to CASSSRLAGNTGELFF.

This clone is a singleton in its sample. This chain connects TRBV19 to TRBJ2-3; TRBD2 is a possible D gene (5 bases). Germline CDR1 reads LNHDA; CDR2 reads SQIVND (reference sequence). Trimming cost V 2 bases and J 1 base, with 7 bases left between them. The CDR3 covers 14 residues. The CDR3 protein is CASSISGGTDTQYF. DNA of the CDR3: TGTGCCAGTAGTATATCCGGGGGCACAGATACGCAGTATTTT.

The rearrangement joins TRBV6-6 to TRBJ1-3, with D possibly matching TRBD1 (5 bases). This CDR3 comprises 15 residues. V lost 0 bases, J lost 4 bases, and 10 bases lay in between. Germline CDR1 MNHNY, CDR2 SVGAGI (reference sequence). In DNA, the CDR3 is TGTGCCAGCAGTTACTCGGGGCCCAGGGGAAACACCATATATTTT. It encodes CASSYSGPRGNTIYF.

This chain uses TRBV4-2 with TRBJ2-7; possible D gene TRBD1, 6 bases. V lost 1 base, J lost 2 bases, and 12 bases lay in between. Germline V CDR1 and CDR2: LGHNA, YNFKEQ. The CDR3 consists of 15 residues. DNA for the CDR3: TGTGCCAGCAGCCAAGTCCAGGGGCGGACCTACGAGCAGTACTTC. This sequence encodes CASSQVQGRTYEQYF.

The chain carries TRBV11-3 and TRBJ2-7, with 8 nucleotides matching TRBD2. The CDR3 length is 17 residues. From germline, CDR1 is SGHNT and CDR2 YENEEA. Germline trimming cut 0 bases from V and 3 bases from J; bases unmatched to any gene: 10. In DNA form, the CDR3 reads TGTGCCAGCAGCTTAGAGTTCGGGGGGGCTCTCAACTACGAGCAGTACTTC. It codes for CASSLEFGGALNYEQYF.

This chain uses TRBV5-4 with TRBJ2-7; 7 bases line up with TRBD1. CDR1 is SGHNT and CDR2 is YYREEE in the germline V gene (reference sequence). The CDR3 is 13 amino acids. V shed 4 bases and J 2 bases; nucleotides not matched to a gene: 3. The CDR3, as DNA: TGTGCCAGCAGCCAGACAGGGACCTACGAGCAGTACTTC. Amino acids: CASSQTGTYEQYF.

This chain uses TRBV5-6 with TRBJ2-7, with 7 bases fitting TRBD1. Germline V gene lookup returns CDR1 SGHDT and CDR2 YYEEEE. CDR3 length: 13 amino acids. V shed 1 base and J 3 bases; nucleotides not matched to a gene: 1. CDR3: CASSLRDSYEQYF. As DNA, the CDR3 is TGTGCCAGCAGCTTGAGGGACAGCTACGAGCAGTACTTC.